One sample yielded the 17 T cell receptor beta chains listed below, sequenced in a study of Tregs in tolerant kidney transplant recipients. The method was immunoSEQ multiplex PCR; TCRdb's version includes in-frame clones alone and lacks a portion of them. Among around 61,000 clones listed, about 83% were seen once. The material sequenced was CD4+ T cells from blood. These receptors were taken from a human donor in good health.

The chain links TRBV25-1 to TRBJ1-4; no firm D call. Between the trimmed V and J ends, which lost 2 bases and 7 bases, there was a span of 14 bases. The germline V gene encodes CDR1 MGHDK and CDR2 SYGVNS. The CDR3 totals 15 residues. In nucleotides, the CDR3 is TGTGCCAGCAGTGAACTCGGCAAAGCGGGTGAAAAACTGTTTTTT. Its protein is CASSELGKAGEKLFF. The full variable domain, completed using reference TRBV25-1 and TRBJ1-4, is EADIYQTPRYLVIGTGKKITLECSQTMGHDKMYWYQQDPGMELHLIHYSYGVNSTEKGDLSSESTVSRIRTEHFPLTLESARPSHTSQYLCASSELGKAGEKLFFGSGTQLSVL.

This chain uses TRBV5-1 with TRBJ2-5; TRBD2 aligns across 8 bases. The CDR3 has 16 amino acids. Germline values: CDR1 SGHRS, CDR2 YFSETQ. The trim removed 3 bases at V and 2 bases at J, leaving 9 bases unmatched. This chain's CDR3 is CASSSTGGYAQETQYF. Here the CDR3 DNA reads TGCGCCAGCAGCTCGACGGGGGGGTACGCTCAAGAGACCCAGTACTTC.

This clone was seen only a few times. J is TRBJ2-7 and V is TRBV5-1; perhaps TRBD1 as D (5 bases). V lost 0 bases and J lost 6, with 13 bases in between. The germline V gene encodes CDR1 SGHRS and CDR2 YFSETQ. CDR3 length equals 14 residues. CDR3 sequence (DNA): TGCGCCAGCAGCTTGGAGGGGTTGTGGGTCGAGCAGTACTTC. Protein product: CASSLEGLWVEQYF.

The chain links TRBV18 to TRBJ1-2, with 7 bases matching TRBD1. Germline loops: CDR1 KGHSH, CDR2 LQKENI. This CDR3 has 14 residues. With 2 bases clipped from V and 6 bases from J, the junction kept 6 bases outside the gene matches. This chain's CDR3 is CASSPNRGDDGYTF. The CDR3, as DNA: TGTGCCAGCTCACCAAACAGGGGCGATGATGGCTACACCTTC.

The chain is built from TRBV5-1 and TRBJ2-3; unclear D gene. This CDR3 has 14 residues. Trimming took 0 bases from V and 2 from J, leaving 7 bases between them. Germline CDR1 reads SGHRS; CDR2 reads YFSETQ. DNA of the CDR3: TGCGCCAGCAGCTTGGAGACCTCCACAGATACGCAGTATTTT. Translated, it gives CASSLETSTDTQYF.

The CDR3 region is CASAKSGGRAGEQYF. The DNA for the CDR3 is TGCGCCAGCGCCAAGAGCGGGGGGAGGGCCGGCGAGCAGTACTTC. V and J are TRBV5-1 and TRBJ2-7, with TRBD2 matching over 9 bases. Germline V gene sequence: CDR1 SGHRS, CDR2 YFSETQ. V was clipped by 7 bases and J by 6 bases; unmatched bases: 14. The CDR3 is 15 residues long.

Concerning this clone itself: The junction differs from germline at one of its ends, possibly a read error. The CDR3: CASSLAASGGDTDTQYF. The CDR3 DNA reads TGTGCCAGCAGCCTAGCGGCTAGCGGGGGTGACACAGATACGCAGTATTTT. The chain employs TRBV7-2 and TRBJ2-3, with TRBD2 matching over 10 bases. From germline, CDR1 is SGHTA and CDR2 FQGNSA. CDR3 length: 17 amino acids.

The J gene is TRBJ2-1, the V gene TRBV19; possibly TRBD1 or TRBD2 for D (5 bases each). The CDR3 length is 14 residues. Trimming removed 5 bases from V and 7 bases from J, with 15 bases in between. Germline V CDR1 and CDR2: LNHDA, SQIVND (reference sequence). DNA of the CDR3: TGTGCCAGTAGTCTGAGGGGAGAGGGAAATGAGCAGTTCTTC. Protein: CASSLRGEGNEQFF.

This rearrangement joins TRBV7-2 to TRBJ2-1; TRBD2 matches 8 bases. The CDR3 totals 16 residues. CDR1 and CDR2 from the germline V gene are SGHTA and FQGNSA. With V trimmed by 2 bases and J by 7 bases, 10 bases remained unmatched. CDR3 sequence: CASSLRATSVRNEQFF. CDR3 coding DNA: TGTGCCAGCAGCTTAAGAGCGACTAGCGTAAGGAATGAGCAGTTCTTC.

The chain carries TRBV5-1 and TRBJ1-1, with 9 bases matching TRBD1. There are 14 residues in the CDR3. V trimming: 7 bases; J trimming: 1 base; junction bases outside the gene matches: 5. CDR1 SGHRS and CDR2 YFSETQ come from the germline V gene. CDR3 residues: CASGKTGGNTEAFF. The CDR3 DNA is TGCGCCAGCGGGAAGACAGGGGGGAACACTGAAGCTTTCTTT.

This chain links TRBV6-6 with TRBJ2-2; unclear D gene. CDR3 length: 14 amino acids. Trimming took 4 bases from V and 1 from J, leaving 7 bases between them. CDR1 is MNHNY, CDR2 SVGAGI, per germline (reference sequence). CDR3 loop: CASSFSVNTGELFF. The DNA of the CDR3 is TGTGCCAGCAGTTTTAGTGTGAACACCGGGGAGCTGTTTTTT.

V usage is TRBV25-1 and J usage is TRBJ2-2; 7 nucleotides match TRBD1. CDR1 MGHDK and CDR2 SYGVNS come from the germline V gene. J was trimmed by 2 bases and V by 3 bases; bases with no gene match: 9. This CDR3 has 17 residues. The CDR3 DNA follows: TGTGCCAGCAGTGAGCACCGGCAGGGGGTCAACACCGGGGAGCTGTTTTTT. It translates to CASSEHRQGVNTGELFF.

The chain combines TRBV29-1 with TRBJ2-3, with TRBD1 as a possible D gene (5 bases). Germline V lookup: CDR1 SQVTM, CDR2 ANQGSEA. The CDR3 has 16 amino acids. V was shortened by 7 bases and J by 2 bases, with 22 bases between the two germline ends. In DNA, the CDR3 is TGCAGCGCCGAAGGCGGACACATAGCCCTCACAGATACGCAGTATTTT. This gives the protein CSAEGGHIALTDTQYF.

This chain joins TRBV5-1 and TRBJ2-5; 10 bases match TRBD2. The CDR3 spans 16 residues. V trimming: 0 bases; J trimming: 5 bases; junction bases outside the gene matches: 7. CDR1 is SGHRS and CDR2 is YFSETQ in the germline V gene. CDR3 sequence: CASSLAGLAGEETQYF. CDR3 sequence (DNA): TGCGCCAGCAGCTTGGCCGGGCTAGCGGGAGAGGAGACCCAGTACTTC.

The chain has TRBV5-6 and TRBJ2-3, with D hard to call. Germline V gives CDR1 SGHDT, CDR2 YYEEEE. The CDR3 is 16 residues long. V was clipped by 0 bases and J by 1 base, with 12 bases between them. The CDR3 reads CASSLDGPTRTDTQYF. CDR3 nucleotides: TGTGCCAGCAGCTTGGACGGGCCGACCCGCACAGATACGCAGTATTTT.

The gene calls are TRBV7-3 and TRBJ2-3, with 7 bases identical to TRBD2. The CDR3 length is 17 residues. The germline V gene encodes CDR1 SGHTA and CDR2 FQGTGA. J was trimmed by 0 bases and V by 3 bases; bases with no gene match: 9. The CDR3 is CASSLYPERGSTDTQYF. CDR3 DNA: TGTGCCAGCAGCTTGTACCCTGAGCGGGGTAGCACAGATACGCAGTATTTT.

This clone turned up a few times. The rearrangement uses TRBV5-6 and TRBJ1-3, with a possible D match to TRBD1 (6 bases). From germline, CDR1 is SGHDT and CDR2 YYEEEE. V shed 1 base and J shed 3 bases, with 14 bases lying between them. The CDR3 covers 16 residues. The CDR3 nucleotides read TGTGCCAGCAGCTTGCTCGGGGGGGCGCTTGGAAACACCATATATTTT. Its translation is CASSLLGGALGNTIYF.